This T cell receptor beta chain was sequenced in a study of T cells after yellow fever vaccination. Trimming removed 0 bases at V and 3 bases at J, with 18 bases between. Germline values: CDR1 MNHNY, CDR2 SVGAGI (reference sequence). The CDR3 sequence is 18 residues long. For TCR, cDNA came from 5'RACE template switching, which added a universal primer site and UMIs. TCRdb passed the 5' RACE reads through MiXCR, listing each CDR3 protein once. The repertoire has some 150,000 distinct CDR3 sequences, approximately 9.9% of them found once; the top ten carry just over 35%. The sequencing here drew on CD8+ T cells sorted from PBMCs, taken 15 days after the yellow fever booster vaccination. This chain joins TRBV6-6 and TRBJ2-1; D may correspond to TRBD1 or TRBD2 (6 bases each). The source is a young man who received the YFV17D yellow fever vaccine. The CDR3 DNA follows: TGTGCCAGCAGTTACTCGATTTTGAGGGGGGAAAGCTACAATGAGCAGTTCTTC. Its translation is CASSYSILRGESYNEQFF.